The rows below give T cell receptor beta chains drawn from one sample of a study of CD8+ T cells in alopecia areata. Method: immunoSEQ multiplex PCR; TCRdb's copy keeps in-frame clones and lacks some. The sample has 150,000 to 200,000 clones; around 59% are singletons. Sequencing used CD4+ T cells sorted from blood, obtained at week 24, from a patient treated with tofacitinib. These receptors originate from a human donor with alopecia areata. CDR3s include the opening cysteine and the closing phenylalanine or tryptophan. Fields, in order: V gene, J gene, D gene, clone size, CDR3 protein, CDR3 DNA. A D gene is named only where the DNA matches it firmly. A row's size may be missing; if present it is once, few, many or a size class.

>TRBV29-1|TRBJ2-3|TRBD2|-
CSVGTSASTDTQYF
TGCAGCGTTGGGACTAGCGCAAGCACAGATACGCAGTATTTT
>TRBV11-2|TRBJ1-1|-|-
CASSLDQGPGLAFF
TGTGCCAGCAGCTTAGATCAGGGGCCCGGGTTAGCTTTCTTT
>TRBV30|TRBJ2-1|TRBD2|few
CAWEVKRGGSYNEQFF
TGTGCCTGGGAAGTAAAGCGGGGGGGCTCCTACAATGAGCAGTTCTTC
>TRBV28|TRBJ2-7|-|-
CASSSGTLYEQYF
TGTGCCAGCAGTTCGGGAACCCTCTACGAGCAGTACTTC
>TRBV29-1|TRBJ2-1|-|-
CSVADRDLNNEQFF
TGCAGCGTTGCGGACAGAGATCTTAACAATGAGCAGTTCTTC
>TRBV6-5|TRBJ2-7|-|once
CASSEGGLAHEQYF
TGTGCCAGCAGTGAAGGCGGGCTTGCCCACGAGCAGTACTTC
>TRBV29-1|TRBJ1-6|-|-
CSVARGYNSPLHF
TGCAGCGTTGCTAGGGGGTACAATTCACCCCTCCACTTT
>TRBV5-1|TRBJ2-7|-|-
CASNRDSSSYEQYF
TGCGCCAGCAATAGGGACTCAAGCTCCTACGAGCAGTACTTC
>TRBV19|TRBJ2-7|TRBD1|-
CASSMGRQGSYEQYF
TGTGCCAGTAGTATGGGTCGACAGGGGTCCTACGAGCAGTACTTC
>TRBV10-3|TRBJ2-7|-|few
CAISEGTPYEQYF
TGTGCCATCAGTGAGGGTACCCCCTACGAGCAGTACTTC
>TRBV30|TRBJ2-3|TRBD2|-
CAWSTHSGGPRDTQYF
TGTGCCTGGAGTACTCATAGCGGGGGGCCAAGAGATACGCAGTATTTT
>TRBV7-8|TRBJ1-2|-|-
CASSLSAVRVTTNYGYTF
TGTGCCAGCAGCTTATCGGCGGTCAGGGTGACAACTAACTATGGCTACACCTTC
>TRBV15|TRBJ1-5|TRBD1|-
CATSGRQGGYQPQHF
TGTGCCACCAGCGGTAGACAGGGGGGGTATCAGCCCCAGCATTTT
>TRBV18|TRBJ2-7|-|-
CASSPGFQERYEQYF
TGTGCCAGCTCACCAGGTTTCCAGGAGAGATACGAGCAGTACTTC